Reported below is one TCR beta chain. This sample is part of a study of blood T cells in healthy people across ages. Isolation per sample recovered at least 6.5 million PBMCs. Germline V gene sequence: CDR1 MNHEY, CDR2 SVGAGI. V lost 5 bases, J lost 6 bases, and 16 bases lay in between. The CDR3 spans 14 residues. Together with a sample-barcoded 5' primer, a J-beta primer mix was included in a second PCR lasting about 6 to 12 cycles. From the 5' RACE reads, TCRdb called clonotypes with MiXCR, one entry per CDR3 protein. The sample lists approximately 400,000 distinct CDR3 sequences, about 55% occurring once.

The J gene is TRBJ2-5, the V gene TRBV6-5, with D hard to call. The sample consisted of blood. This sequence was found in a man between 60 and 75 years old in good health. Here the CDR3 DNA reads TGTGCCAGCAGTCAAGCCGGGCCAAGTAAGACCCAGTACTTC. Its translation is CASSQAGPSKTQYF.